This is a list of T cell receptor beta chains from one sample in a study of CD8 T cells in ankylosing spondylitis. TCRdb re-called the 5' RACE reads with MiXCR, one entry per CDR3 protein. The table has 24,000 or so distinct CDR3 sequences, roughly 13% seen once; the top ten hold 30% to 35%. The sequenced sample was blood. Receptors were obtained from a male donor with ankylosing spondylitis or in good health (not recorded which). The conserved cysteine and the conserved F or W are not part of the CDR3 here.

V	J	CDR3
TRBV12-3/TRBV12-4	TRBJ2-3	ASTLTRTDTQY
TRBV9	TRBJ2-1	ASSVVGYGEQF
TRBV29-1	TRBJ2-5	SVDGVEWATQY
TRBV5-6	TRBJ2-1	ASSLMGRYEQF
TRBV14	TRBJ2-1	ASSQERLAGHNEQF
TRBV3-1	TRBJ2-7	ASSLRGRGYEQY
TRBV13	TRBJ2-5	ASSLGWGRTLQETQY
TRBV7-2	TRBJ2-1	ASSLVGTSGRFSSNEQF
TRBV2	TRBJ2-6	ASKPAGSGANVLT
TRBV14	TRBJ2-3	ASSQGLSGYNTDTQY
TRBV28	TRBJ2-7	ASSIYPDYEQY
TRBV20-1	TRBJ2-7	SASSGLKSNYEQY
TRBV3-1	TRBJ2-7	ASSHPVSPLLR
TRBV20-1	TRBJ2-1	SARDPSGRGDNEQF
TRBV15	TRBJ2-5	ATSRSLLGETQY
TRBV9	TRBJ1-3	ASSVGMSGNTIY
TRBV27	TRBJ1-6	ASSFAGRGSPLH
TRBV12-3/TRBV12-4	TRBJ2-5	ASSSRDRGETQY
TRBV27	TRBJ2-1	ASSLGGIYNEQF
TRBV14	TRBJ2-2	ASSQFIGTGSGELF
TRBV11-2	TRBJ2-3	ASSLELAGSDTQY
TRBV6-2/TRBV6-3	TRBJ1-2	ASSAPGQGAYGYT
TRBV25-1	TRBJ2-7	ASSESSSGNSYEQY
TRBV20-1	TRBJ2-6	SAPSTWSSGANVLT
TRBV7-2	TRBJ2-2	ASSSTDTGELF
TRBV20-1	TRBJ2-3	SARGRGTPFGDTQY
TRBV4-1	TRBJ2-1	ASSQDGLEGRYEQF
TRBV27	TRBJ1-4	ASRLDGRNEKLF
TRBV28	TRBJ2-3	ASTQQRGTQY
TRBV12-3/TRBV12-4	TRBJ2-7	ASSLSGSGHDEQY
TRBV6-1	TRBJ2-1	ASSTTGTINNEQF
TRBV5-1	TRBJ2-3	ASSPTPGRRTDTQY
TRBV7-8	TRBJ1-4	ASSRSYEKLF
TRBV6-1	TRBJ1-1	DSSLLFGKTNTEAF
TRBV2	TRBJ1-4	ASSDGTAFGKLF